The sequence of this TCR beta chain was determined in a study of T cell repertoires in aging, cancer and after chemotherapy. At the level of the study: Donors were grouped into six age bands spanning 30 or younger through 70 or older. The study, taken as a whole, reports: Across the chemotherapy interval, each cancer cohort showed higher median generation probability, suggesting thymic rebound. Compared with age-matched healthy donors, untreated hematological or solid cancer patients showed higher blood TCR clonality. Healthy donors lost TCR diversity with age mainly through richness, cancer patients through richness and evenness.

The template was genomic DNA from peripheral blood, not RNA. This clonotype was counted a few times. Its antigen remains unidentified. This CDR3 spans 13 amino acids. V was clipped by 8 bases and J by 5 bases, with 12 bases between them. Multiplex touch-down PCR with TRB-A/B primers amplified rearranged V-D-J TRB sequences. TCRdb analysed the multiplex PCR reads with MiXCR anew, one entry per CDR3 protein. The top ten hold about 7.8% of the sample, which has about 10,000 distinct CDR3 sequences, over 30% seen once. This chain uses TRBV12-3 or TRBV12-4 with TRBJ1-4; maybe TRBD1 (6 bases). The clonotype comes from a human donor in good health. Material for sequencing was blood. The CDR3 loop reads CASSDSWNEKLFF. In nucleotides, the CDR3 is TGTGCCAGCTCGGACAGCTGGAATGAAAAACTGTTTTTT.